This TCR beta chain stems from a study of blood T cell repertoires in COVID-19. Study in general: From T cells, B-cell-depleted T cells, or PBMCs came the material, which was cDNA or gDNA.

The assay was immunoSEQ multiplex PCR, and TCRdb's table has in-frame clones only and misses some. The profile shows about 170,000 clones, 87% of them singletons. The CDR3 is 14 residues long. Germline trimming cut 3 bases from V and 1 base from J; bases unmatched to any gene: 5. Germline V lookup: CDR1 DFQATT, CDR2 SNEGSKA (reference sequence). The sequenced sample was peripheral blood. The clonotype originates from a woman aged 50 to 60 with acute or convalescent COVID-19. The chain joins TRBV20-1 to TRBJ2-7; 8 bases fit TRBD2. CDR3 in DNA: TGCAGTGCTAGTCGGCGGGAGGCGTCCTACGAGCAGTACTTC. Translation gives CSASRREASYEQYF.